This TCR beta chain was profiled in a study of T cell responses to AZD1222 COVID-19 vaccine. Findings and limits, study-wide: Mapped onto spike, vaccine-associated CD4 TCRs spanned it and were dominant at 160-218 and 743-854. Two AZD1222 doses significantly raised spike-specific TCR breadth and depth over controls.

A remark on this clone: What it binds is not known.

J was trimmed by 3 bases and V by 6 bases; bases with no gene match: 13. The CDR3 loop spans 17 amino acids. Germline values: CDR1 LNHDA, CDR2 SQIVND (reference sequence). Generated by immunoSEQ multiplex PCR, the TCRdb table keeps only in-frame clones and is missing some. This sample has about 97,000 clones, with about 90% found just once. The chain couples TRBV19 to TRBJ2-2, with 7 bases aligning to TRBD1. The clonotype comes from an adult who received the AZD1222 COVID-19 vaccine. The input for sequencing was peripheral blood, taken 28 days after the second AZD1222 dose. CDR3 region: CASSRDPGQIHTGELFF. Here the CDR3 DNA reads TGTGCCAGTAGCCGCGATCCGGGACAGATACACACCGGGGAGCTGTTTTTT. Full variable domain (outside the CDR3, taken from reference TRBV19 and TRBJ2-2): DGGITQSPKYLFRKEGQNVTLSCEQNLNHDAMYWYRQDPGQGLRLIYYSQIVNDFQKGDIAEGYSVSREKKESFPLTVTSAQKNPTAFYLCASSRDPGQIHTGELFFGEGSRLTVL.